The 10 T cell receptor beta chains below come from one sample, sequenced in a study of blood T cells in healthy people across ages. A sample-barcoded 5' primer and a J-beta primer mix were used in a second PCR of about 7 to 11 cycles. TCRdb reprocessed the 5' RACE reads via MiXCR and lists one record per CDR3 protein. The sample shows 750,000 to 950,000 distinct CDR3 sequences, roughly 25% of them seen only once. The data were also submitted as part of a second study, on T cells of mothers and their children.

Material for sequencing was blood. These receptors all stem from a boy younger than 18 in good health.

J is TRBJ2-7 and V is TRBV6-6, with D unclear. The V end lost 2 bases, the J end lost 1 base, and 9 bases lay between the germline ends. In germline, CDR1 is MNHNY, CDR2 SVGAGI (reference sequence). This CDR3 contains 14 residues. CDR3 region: CASSYLATSYEQYF. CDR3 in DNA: TGTGCCAGCAGTTACCTCGCAACGTCCTACGAGCAGTACTTC.

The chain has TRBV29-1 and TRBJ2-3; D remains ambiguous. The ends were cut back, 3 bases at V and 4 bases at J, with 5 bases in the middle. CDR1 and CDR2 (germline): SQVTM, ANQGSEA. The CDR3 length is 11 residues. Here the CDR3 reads CSVDVSDTQYF. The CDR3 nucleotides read TGCAGCGTTGACGTGTCAGATACGCAGTATTTT.

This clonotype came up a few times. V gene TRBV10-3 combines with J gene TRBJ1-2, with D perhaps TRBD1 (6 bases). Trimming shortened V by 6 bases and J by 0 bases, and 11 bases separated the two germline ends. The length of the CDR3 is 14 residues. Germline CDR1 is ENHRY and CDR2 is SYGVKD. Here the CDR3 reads CAISRQESNYGYTF. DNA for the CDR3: TGTGCCATCAGCAGACAGGAGTCTAACTATGGCTACACCTTC.

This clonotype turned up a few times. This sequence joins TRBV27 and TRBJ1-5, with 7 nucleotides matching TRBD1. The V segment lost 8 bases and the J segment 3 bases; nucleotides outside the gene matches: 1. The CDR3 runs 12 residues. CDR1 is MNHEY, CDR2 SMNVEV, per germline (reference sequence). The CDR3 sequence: CASGQDNQPQHF. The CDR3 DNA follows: TGTGCCAGCGGACAGGACAATCAGCCCCAGCATTTT.

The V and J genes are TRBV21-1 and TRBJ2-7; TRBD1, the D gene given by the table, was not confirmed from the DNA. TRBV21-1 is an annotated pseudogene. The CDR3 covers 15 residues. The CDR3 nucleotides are TGTGCCAGCAGCATGGGACAGGGTCTTTATTACGAGCAGTACTTC. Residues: CASSMGQGLYYEQYF.

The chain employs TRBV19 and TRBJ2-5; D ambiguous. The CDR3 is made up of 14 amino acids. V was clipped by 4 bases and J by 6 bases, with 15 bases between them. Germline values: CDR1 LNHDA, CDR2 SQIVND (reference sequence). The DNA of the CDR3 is TGTGCCAGTAGTAGAGACACGGATGAGAAGACCCAGTACTTC. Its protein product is CASSRDTDEKTQYF.

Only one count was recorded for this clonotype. CDR3 sequence: CASSRQEEQFF. CDR3 nucleotides: TGTGCCAGCAGTCGACAGGAGGAGCAGTTCTTC. V is TRBV6-5 and J is TRBJ2-1; D possibly corresponds to TRBD1 (6 bases). The CDR3 has 11 amino acids. The V end was cut by 5 bases, the J end by 10 bases, with 9 bases between. Looked up from germline, CDR1 is MNHEY and CDR2 is SVGAGI.

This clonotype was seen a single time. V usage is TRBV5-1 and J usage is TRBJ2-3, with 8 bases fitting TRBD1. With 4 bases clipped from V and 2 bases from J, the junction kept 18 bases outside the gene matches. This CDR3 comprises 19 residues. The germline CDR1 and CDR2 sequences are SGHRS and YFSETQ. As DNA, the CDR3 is TGCGCCAGCAGCCCCTCCCTTATAGGGACAGGACATAACACAGATACGCAGTATTTT. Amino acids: CASSPSLIGTGHNTDTQYF. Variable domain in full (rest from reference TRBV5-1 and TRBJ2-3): KAGVTQTPRYLIKTRGQQVTLSCSPISGHRSVSWYQQTPGQGLQFLFEYFSETQRNKGNFPGRFSGRQFSNSRSEMNVSTLELGDSALYLCASSPSLIGTGHNTDTQYFGPGTRLTVL.

The CDR3 is CSVYVGYGYTF. The CDR3 region has the DNA TGCAGCGTTTACGTGGGGTATGGCTACACCTTC. The chain uses TRBV29-1 and TRBJ1-2; D not resolved. The CDR3 totals 11 residues. V was trimmed by 5 bases and J by 5 bases, leaving 9 bases between them. CDR1 and CDR2 from the germline V gene are SQVTM and ANQGSEA.

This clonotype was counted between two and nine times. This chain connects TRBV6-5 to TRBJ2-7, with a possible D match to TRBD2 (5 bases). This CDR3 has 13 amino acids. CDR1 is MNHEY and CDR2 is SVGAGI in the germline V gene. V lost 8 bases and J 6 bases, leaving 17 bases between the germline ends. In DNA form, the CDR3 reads TGTGCCAGCGGGAGTAGCAGCCCCCTCGAGCAGTACTTC. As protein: CASGSSSPLEQYF.